The sequence of this T cell receptor beta chain was determined in a study of shared clonotypes between healthy human individuals. At the level of the study: Each donor contributed plates that comprised three CD4 naive, three CD4 memory, two CD8 naive and one CD8 memory.

Per germline, CDR1 MGHRA and CDR2 YSYEKL. The CDR3 has 14 residues. Trimming removed 2 bases at V and 5 bases at J, with 13 bases between. The table came from immunoSEQ multiplex PCR; TCRdb's copy has only in-frame clones and leaves some out. This sample yields 600,000 or so clones, of which approximately 95% are seen a single time; over 0.1% belongs to the top ten. Notes on this clone: Antigen specificity is unknown.

Findings and caveats of the study: Sharing across a few donors was seen in around 5% of naive CD4 clonotypes. Even with large depth, rarefaction showed that sorted-subset sequencing was incomplete.

Terminally differentiated effector memory CD45RA+ cells were excluded by CCR7 positive selection of CD45RO-negative cells. Each sample came from a Caucasian adult donor living in Nashville, Tennessee. The source is a woman aged 25 to 45 in good health. V usage is TRBV4-1 and J usage is TRBJ2-7; D not resolved. The sample taken for sequencing was naive CD8+ T cells sorted from blood. The CDR3 bases are TGCGCCAGCAGCCAACGGAAGGGCCTGAACGAGCAGTACTTC. It specifies CASSQRKGLNEQYF.